Shown below are 29 T cell receptor beta chains from a single sample sequenced in a study of technical replicates of blood from a handful of donors. Sequencing used immunoSEQ multiplex PCR; TCRdb keeps in-frame clones, though not all of them. The table has some 83,000 clones, more than 90% seen once; the top ten hold about 0.26%. The material sequenced was T cells isolated from PBMCs. The receptors shown here come from a human donor in good health.

This chain joins TRBV7-8 and TRBJ1-4; weak D call: TRBD1 (5 bases). Per germline, CDR1 SGHVS and CDR2 FQNEAQ. This CDR3 is 13 amino acids long. Trimming pared 0 bases from V and 10 bases from J, leaving 9 bases between. CDR3 nucleotides: TGTGCCAGCAGCTTAGCGGGGCCTTTAAAACTGTTTTTT. Amino acids: CASSLAGPLKLFF.

The chain joins TRBV15 to TRBJ1-6; D is uncertain. V gave up 0 bases and J gave up 9 bases, with 6 bases separating them. Germline-derived CDR1 and CDR2 are LNHNV and YYDKDF (reference sequence). This CDR3 region has 13 residues. CDR3 region: CATSRDLSSPLHF. As DNA, the CDR3 is TGTGCCACCAGCAGAGATTTGAGTTCACCCCTCCACTTT.

This chain uses TRBV6-5 with TRBJ1-6; D is perhaps TRBD1 (5 bases). CDR1 is MNHEY and CDR2 is SVGAGI in the germline V gene. This CDR3 comprises 12 residues. V lost 6 bases and J 7 bases, leaving 7 bases between the germline ends. The CDR3 sequence is CASRRQNSPLHF. In nucleotides, the CDR3 is TGTGCCAGCAGACGACAGAATTCACCCCTCCACTTT.

The rearrangement links TRBV14 to TRBJ1-3, with D hard to call. CDR3 length: 14 amino acids. Trimming pared 3 bases from V and 9 bases from J, leaving 15 bases between. Per the germline V gene, CDR1 is SGHDN and CDR2 is FVKESK. This chain's CDR3 is CASSQGVLRSTIYF. The CDR3 nucleotides are TGTGCCAGCAGCCAGGGAGTTCTGAGATCCACCATATATTTT.

The chain uses TRBV6-1 and TRBJ2-5; 10 bases map to TRBD2. Germline CDR1 MNHNS, CDR2 SASEGT. J gave up 5 bases and V 4 bases, and 7 bases lay outside the gene matches. CDR3 length: 15 amino acids. As DNA, the CDR3 is TGTGCCAGCAGTGTTAGCGGGAGGACCCCCGAGACCCAGTACTTC. It yields the protein CASSVSGRTPETQYF.

V gene TRBV2 combines with J gene TRBJ2-7, with D uncertain. This CDR3 has 11 amino acids. Germline values: CDR1 SNHLY, CDR2 FYNNEI. Trimming pared 4 bases from V and 2 bases from J, leaving 3 bases between. CDR3: CASSVTYEQYF. In DNA form, the CDR3 reads TGTGCCAGCAGTGTTACCTACGAGCAGTACTTC.

The chain uses TRBV29-1 and TRBJ2-1; 8 bases align to TRBD2. The CDR3 sequence is 13 residues long. Unmatched junction bases numbered 6, after V lost 7 bases and J lost 4 bases. Per germline, CDR1 SQVTM and CDR2 ANQGSEA. CDR3: CSARTSLYNEQFF. The CDR3 nucleotides read TGCAGCGCAAGGACTAGCTTGTACAATGAGCAGTTCTTC.

This sequence joins TRBV30 and TRBJ1-3; unclear D gene. Germline V gene sequence: CDR1 GTSNPN, CDR2 SVGIG (reference sequence). V lost 3 bases to trimming and J lost 4 bases, with 7 bases between them. This CDR3 spans 12 amino acids. This CDR3 reads CAWREQGNTIYF. For the CDR3, the DNA is TGTGCCTGGAGGGAACAGGGAAACACCATATATTTT.

V usage is TRBV5-5 and J usage is TRBJ1-1; D gene unclear. This CDR3 comprises 14 residues. Germline CDR1 is SGHKS and CDR2 is YYEKEE (reference sequence). V lost 4 bases and J lost 1, with 11 bases in between. CDR3 sequence: CASSTSTGNTEAFF. DNA for the CDR3: TGTGCCAGCAGCACATCGACTGGGAACACTGAAGCTTTCTTT.

The CDR3 is CASGEGILRGYGYTF. The CDR3 bases are TGCGCCAGCGGGGAGGGGATTCTTAGGGGGTATGGCTACACCTTC. V usage is TRBV4-1 and J usage is TRBJ1-2; D is perhaps TRBD1 (6 bases). The germline CDR1 and CDR2 sequences are MGHRA and YSYEKL. V lost 8 bases to trimming and J lost 5 bases, with 21 bases between them. CDR3 length equals 15 residues.

This clone was counted once. This chain connects TRBV11-3 to TRBJ2-7, with 8 positions matching TRBD2. Germline V gene data show CDR1 as SGHNT and CDR2 as YENEEA. There are 15 residues in the CDR3. V dropped 1 base and J dropped 4; count of bases not matched to a gene: 6. DNA for the CDR3: TGTGCCAGCAGCTTAGGCACGGGGGGGCGGTACGAGCAGTACTTC. Its protein is CASSLGTGGRYEQYF.

This clone was found a few times. The chain has TRBV5-1 and TRBJ2-6, with a tentative D call TRBD1 (6 bases). Trimming left V 4 bases short and J 0 bases short, with 8 bases between. CDR3 length equals 15 residues. CDR1 is SGHRS, CDR2 YFSETQ, per germline. The CDR3 loop reads CASSVQGSGANVLTF. The DNA for the CDR3 is TGCGCCAGCAGCGTACAGGGCTCTGGGGCCAACGTCCTGACTTTC. The full variable domain, in which reference TRBV5-1 and TRBJ2-6 provide the parts outside the CDR3, is KAGVTQTPRYLIKTRGQQVTLSCSPISGHRSVSWYQQTPGQGLQFLFEYFSETQRNKGNFPGRFSGRQFSNSRSEMNVSTLELGDSALYLCASSVQGSGANVLTFGAGSRLTVL.

The chain has TRBV4-1 and TRBJ1-2; D ambiguous. CDR3 length equals 16 residues. The germline gives CDR1 MGHRA, CDR2 YSYEKL. The ends were cut back, 0 bases at V and 1 base at J, with 12 bases in the middle. The CDR3 loop is CASSQDMQSLNYGYTF. The DNA for the CDR3 is TGCGCCAGCAGCCAAGATATGCAAAGCCTTAACTATGGCTACACCTTC.

This chain connects TRBV6-1 to TRBJ2-7; 9 bases align to TRBD1. CDR1 is MNHNS and CDR2 is SASEGT in the germline V gene. The trim removed 2 bases at V and 6 bases at J, leaving 5 bases unmatched. CDR3 length: 14 amino acids. CDR3 amino acids: CASSEFGTGSEQYF. The CDR3 DNA is TGTGCCAGCAGTGAATTTGGGACAGGGAGCGAGCAGTACTTC.

V is TRBV5-1 and J is TRBJ2-7; D remains ambiguous. The V gene lost 3 bases and the J gene lost 2 bases, with 12 bases spanning the gap. Germline CDR1 and CDR2: SGHRS and YFSETQ. The CDR3 runs 14 residues. The CDR3 spells CASSSPGITYEQYF. The CDR3 DNA is TGCGCCAGCAGCTCGCCAGGCATCACCTACGAGCAGTACTTC.

CDR3 sequence: CASSVEGTGIEKLFF. In DNA form, the CDR3 reads TGTGCCAGCAGCGTAGAGGGGACAGGGATTGAAAAACTGTTTTTT. V gene TRBV9 combines with J gene TRBJ1-4, with 9 bases that match TRBD1. The V gene end was trimmed by 0 bases and the J gene end by 7 bases; junction bases not matched to a gene: 4. Per the germline V gene, CDR1 is SGDLS and CDR2 is YYNGEE. The CDR3 is made up of 15 amino acids. The whole variable domain, remainder taken from reference TRBV9 and TRBJ1-4, is DSGVTQTPKHLITATGQRVTLRCSPRSGDLSVYWYQQSLDQGLQFLIQYYNGEERAKGNILERFSAQQFPDLHSELNLSSLELGDSALYFCASSVEGTGIEKLFFGSGTQLSVL.

The rearrangement joins TRBV27 to TRBJ1-1, with unresolved D. CDR1 and CDR2 (germline): MNHEY, SMNVEV (reference sequence). This CDR3 has 13 residues. V dropped 2 bases and J dropped 1 base, with 5 bases sitting between them. For the CDR3, the DNA is TGTGCCAGCAGTTTAAACGGGAACACTGAAGCTTTCTTT. Its protein product is CASSLNGNTEAFF.

This clone has only one observation. This rearrangement joins TRBV11-2 to TRBJ2-4; the match to TRBD1 covers 11 bases. Germline V gene sequence: CDR1 SGHAT, CDR2 FQNNGV. This CDR3 has 17 amino acids. The V gene end was trimmed by 3 bases and the J gene end by 6 bases; junction bases not matched to a gene: 10. The CDR3 sequence: CASSFTVGTGGRNIQYF. The DNA of the CDR3 is TGTGCCAGCAGCTTTACGGTAGGGACAGGGGGAAGAAACATTCAGTACTTC.

The J gene is TRBJ1-3, the V gene TRBV12-5, with TRBD1 matching 12 bases. Germline lookup yields CDR1 LGHNT and CDR2 FRNRAP. V lost 5 bases and J lost 4; bases outside the gene matches: 3. The CDR3 contains 15 residues. CDR3 residues: CASGPGQGAGNTIYF. CDR3 coding DNA: TGTGCTAGTGGTCCGGGACAGGGGGCAGGAAACACCATATATTTT.

This rearrangement joins TRBV5-4 to TRBJ2-6, with a tentative D call TRBD2 (5 bases). The germline CDR1 and CDR2 sequences are SGHNT and YYREEE (reference sequence). The CDR3 runs to 16 residues. Trimming took 3 bases from V and 3 from J, leaving 13 bases between them. The CDR3, as DNA: TGTGCCAGCAGCTACCCTCTCCGGGGTGGGGCCAACGTCCTGACTTTC. It is translated as CASSYPLRGGANVLTF.

This clone has just a few counts. The rearrangement links TRBV19 to TRBJ1-4, with a tentative D call TRBD1 (5 bases). V was shortened by 6 bases and J by 0 bases, with 11 bases between the two germline ends. This CDR3 comprises 15 residues. Germline CDR1 is LNHDA and CDR2 is SQIVND (reference sequence). The CDR3 DNA is TGTGCCAGTAGGAAACAGGCTACAACTAATGAAAAACTGTTTTTT. It codes for CASRKQATTNEKLFF.

This clone was found a few times. This sequence joins TRBV28 and TRBJ1-1, with D possibly TRBD1 on 6 matching bases. The CDR3 spans 13 residues. Germline loops: CDR1 MDHEN, CDR2 SYDVKM. Trimming removed 5 bases from V and 5 bases from J, with 12 bases in between. The CDR3 sequence: CASSQGKVTEAFF. DNA for the CDR3: TGTGCCAGCAGTCAGGGGAAGGTTACTGAAGCTTTCTTT.

This sequence joins TRBV28 and TRBJ2-7, with 12 bases lining up with TRBD2. Unmatched junction bases numbered 7, after V lost 3 bases and J lost 7 bases. The length of the CDR3 is 15 residues. CDR1 is MDHEN and CDR2 is SYDVKM in the germline V gene. The CDR3 protein is CASSFLLAGGGEQYF. DNA of the CDR3: TGTGCCAGCAGTTTCCTTCTAGCGGGAGGGGGTGAGCAGTACTTC.

This clone was seen just once. The chain links TRBV6-1 to TRBJ1-2; 7 bases fit TRBD1. The CDR3 consists of 14 residues. Germline loops: CDR1 MNHNS, CDR2 SASEGT. V shed 5 bases, J shed 2 bases, and the junction held 5 bases outside the gene matches. The chain's CDR3 is CASSPIQGNYGYTF. The CDR3 DNA reads TGTGCCAGCAGTCCTATACAGGGGAACTATGGCTACACCTTC.

The chain employs TRBV27 and TRBJ2-5, with 11 positions matching TRBD2. The CDR3 contains 18 residues. With 1 base clipped from V and 1 base from J, the junction kept 8 bases outside the gene matches. Germline assignment: CDR1 MNHEY and CDR2 SMNVEV (reference sequence). For the CDR3, the DNA is TGTGCCAGCAGTTTATTCGCTAGCGGGAGGTATCGCCAAGAGACCCAGTACTTC. Protein product: CASSLFASGRYRQETQYF.

The chain carries TRBV5-5 and TRBJ2-1; 9 nucleotides agree with TRBD1. Germline CDR1 reads SGHKS; CDR2 reads YYEKEE (reference sequence). The V gene end was trimmed by 6 bases and the J gene end by 1 base; junction bases not matched to a gene: 8. This CDR3 contains 16 residues. The CDR3 loop reads CASTSRGTGSYNEQFF. In DNA, the CDR3 is TGTGCCAGCACCAGTCGCGGGACAGGGTCCTACAATGAGCAGTTCTTC.

V and J are TRBV4-1 and TRBJ2-7; 8 nucleotides align to TRBD1. Trimming at V came to 1 base and at J to 6 bases, leaving 11 bases not matched to a gene. There are 16 residues in the CDR3. Germline lookup yields CDR1 MGHRA and CDR2 YSYEKL. CDR3 DNA sequence: TGCGCCAGCAGCCAAGGGTCCGGACAGGGATATTCCGAGCAGTACTTC. Its protein is CASSQGSGQGYSEQYF.

In DNA form, the CDR3 reads TGTGCCAGTAGTAGTGACAGGGGCTTCCAGCCCCAGCATTTT. It is translated as CASSSDRGFQPQHF. This chain uses TRBV19 with TRBJ1-5; 8 positions match TRBD1. The CDR3 length is 14 residues. V dropped 4 bases and J dropped 7; count of bases not matched to a gene: 6. Germline V gene data show CDR1 as LNHDA and CDR2 as SQIVND (reference sequence).

The chain couples TRBV27 to TRBJ2-5; 7 bases match TRBD1. Germline V gives CDR1 MNHEY, CDR2 SMNVEV (reference sequence). Losses at the gene ends were 5 bases for V and 5 bases for J; bases not matched to a gene: 14. This CDR3 has 16 amino acids. This CDR3 reads CASSPATGTTAETQYF. In nucleotides, the CDR3 is TGTGCCAGCAGTCCCGCGACAGGGACAACGGCGGAGACCCAGTACTTC.